These T cell receptor beta chains were read from a single sample in a study of Graves' ophthalmopathy and Graves' hyperthyroidism. TCRdb re-derived calls from the multiplex PCR reads in MiXCR, one entry per CDR3 protein. The sample has about 700,000 distinct CDR3 sequences; approximately 39% are singletons. Material for sequencing was peripheral blood. Receptors were obtained from an adult man with Graves' ophthalmopathy. CDR3s leave out the opening cysteine and the closing phenylalanine or tryptophan. Fields, in order: CDR3 protein, J gene, V gene.

cdr3_aa: ASSYLRGIGYEQY
j_call: TRBJ2-7
v_call: TRBV7-9

cdr3_aa: ASSLRVQGAPNYGYT
j_call: TRBJ1-2
v_call: TRBV5-8

cdr3_aa: ARTLVGYT
j_call: TRBJ1-2
v_call: TRBV7-9

cdr3_aa: ASSQDGSGETQY
j_call: TRBJ2-5
v_call: TRBV4-1

cdr3_aa: ASSWGLAVNTGELF
j_call: TRBJ2-2
v_call: TRBV7-6

cdr3_aa: ARDRGSLAGAF
j_call: TRBJ1-1
v_call: TRBV5-1

cdr3_aa: ATSDPGVADTQY
j_call: TRBJ2-3
v_call: TRBV24-1

cdr3_aa: ASSLGHEAF
j_call: TRBJ1-1
v_call: TRBV13

cdr3_aa: ASSAQTGSQLEQY
j_call: TRBJ2-7
v_call: TRBV25-1

cdr3_aa: ASSADRVIPYEQY
j_call: TRBJ2-7
v_call: TRBV19

cdr3_aa: ASSLSSRANVLT
j_call: TRBJ2-6
v_call: TRBV7-3

cdr3_aa: ASSEFSNQPQH
j_call: TRBJ1-5
v_call: TRBV2

cdr3_aa: ASSEAARETQY
j_call: TRBJ2-5
v_call: TRBV2

cdr3_aa: SNRQGRNTEAF
j_call: TRBJ1-1
v_call: TRBV29-1

cdr3_aa: AINRDQENSPLH
j_call: TRBJ1-6
v_call: TRBV10-3

cdr3_aa: ASSPLPLLAGQSYEQY
j_call: TRBJ2-7
v_call: TRBV7-2

cdr3_aa: ASSQDFGSNYGYT
j_call: TRBJ1-2
v_call: TRBV9

cdr3_aa: ATRYSTGETYEQY
j_call: TRBJ2-7
v_call: TRBV24-1

cdr3_aa: ASSDRGYEKLF
j_call: TRBJ1-4
v_call: TRBV6-1

cdr3_aa: ASSLGVGGVYEQY
j_call: TRBJ2-7
v_call: TRBV5-1

cdr3_aa: ASSGTDTSYEQY
j_call: TRBJ2-7
v_call: TRBV18

cdr3_aa: ASSQKGAPQETQY
j_call: TRBJ2-5
v_call: TRBV4-1

cdr3_aa: ATSRDRANYGYT
j_call: TRBJ1-2
v_call: TRBV15

cdr3_aa: ATSDFAQTYGYT
j_call: TRBJ1-2
v_call: TRBV24-1

cdr3_aa: ASREGGQGYTEAF
j_call: TRBJ1-1
v_call: TRBV2

cdr3_aa: ASSEYTGLAGGRYYNEQY
j_call: TRBJ2-5
v_call: TRBV25-1

cdr3_aa: SASGRGSTDTQY
j_call: TRBJ2-7
v_call: TRBV20-1

cdr3_aa: ASLGQGRSVWGYT
j_call: TRBJ1-2
v_call: TRBV25-1

cdr3_aa: AEESNSGRSPTGELF
j_call: TRBJ2-2
v_call: TRBV7-9

cdr3_aa: ASSHPGATKTEAF
j_call: TRBJ1-1
v_call: TRBV6-2/TRBV6-3

cdr3_aa: ATSRTDRAGEKLF
j_call: TRBJ1-4
v_call: TRBV15

cdr3_aa: ASRTRQGQGSRKD
j_call: TRBJ1-2
v_call: TRBV10-3

cdr3_aa: AISEGEGNTIY
j_call: TRBJ1-3
v_call: TRBV10-3

cdr3_aa: ASSYGQGGPNTGELF
j_call: TRBJ2-2
v_call: TRBV10-3